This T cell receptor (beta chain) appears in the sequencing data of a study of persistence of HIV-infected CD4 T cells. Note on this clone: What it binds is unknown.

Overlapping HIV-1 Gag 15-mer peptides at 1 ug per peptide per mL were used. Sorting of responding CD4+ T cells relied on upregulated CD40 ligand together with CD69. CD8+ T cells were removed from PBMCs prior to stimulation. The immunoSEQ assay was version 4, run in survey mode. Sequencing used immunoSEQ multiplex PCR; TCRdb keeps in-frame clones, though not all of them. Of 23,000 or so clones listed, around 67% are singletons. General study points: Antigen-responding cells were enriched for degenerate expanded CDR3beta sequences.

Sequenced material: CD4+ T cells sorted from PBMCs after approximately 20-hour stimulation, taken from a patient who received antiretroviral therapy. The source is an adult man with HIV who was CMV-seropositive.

The CDR3 sequence: CASSQGSPQGPLHF. As DNA, the CDR3 is TGTGCCAGCAGCCAAGGTTCCCCACAGGGTCCCCTCCACTTT. The rearrangement uses TRBV3-1 (or the pseudogene TRBV3-2) and TRBJ1-6; weak D call: TRBD1 (6 bases). The CDR3 runs to 14 residues. Germline V gives CDR1 LGHDT, CDR2 YNNKEL (reference sequence). Between the trimmed V and J ends, which lost 1 base and 13 bases, there was a span of 14 bases.